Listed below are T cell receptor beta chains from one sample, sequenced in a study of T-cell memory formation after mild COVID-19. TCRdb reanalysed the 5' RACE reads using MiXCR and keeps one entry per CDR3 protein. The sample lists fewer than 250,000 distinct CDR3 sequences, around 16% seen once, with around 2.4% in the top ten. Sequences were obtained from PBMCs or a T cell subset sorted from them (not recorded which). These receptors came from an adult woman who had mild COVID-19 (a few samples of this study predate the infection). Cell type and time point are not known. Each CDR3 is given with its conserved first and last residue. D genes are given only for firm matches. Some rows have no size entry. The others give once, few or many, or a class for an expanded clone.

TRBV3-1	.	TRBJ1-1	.	CASSQSKLRGAEAFF	TGTGCCAGCAGCCAGTCTAAGCTTCGGGGCGCTGAAGCTTTCTTT
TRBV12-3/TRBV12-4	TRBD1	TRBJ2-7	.	CASSPRTGANYEQYF	TGTGCCAGCAGCCCGAGGACAGGGGCTAACTACGAGCAGTACTTC
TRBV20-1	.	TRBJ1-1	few	CSAKSWGDITEAFF	TGCAGTGCTAAGTCTTGGGGGGATATCACTGAAGCTTTCTTT
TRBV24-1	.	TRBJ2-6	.	CATSDFAGANVLTF	TGTGCCACCAGTGATTTCGCTGGGGCCAACGTCCTGACTTTC
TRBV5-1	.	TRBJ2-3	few	CASSNTPGPNTDTQYF	TGCGCCAGCAGTAATACTCCGGGACCGAACACAGATACGCAGTATTTT
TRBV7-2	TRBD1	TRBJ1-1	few	CASTPEGAHTEAFF	TGTGCCAGCACCCCAGAGGGGGCGCACACTGAAGCTTTCTTT
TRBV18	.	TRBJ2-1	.	CASSPPSRGAYNEQFF	TGTGCCAGCTCACCACCGTCCAGAGGAGCCTACAATGAGCAGTTCTTC
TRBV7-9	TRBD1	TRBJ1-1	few	CASSRWTGHTEAFF	TGTGCCAGCAGCCGTTGGACAGGGCACACTGAAGCTTTCTTT
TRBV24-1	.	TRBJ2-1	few	CATSDSRTGYNEQFF	TGTGCCACCAGTGATTCCCGCACCGGGTACAATGAGCAGTTCTTC
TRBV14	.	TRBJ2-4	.	CASSQYGSDRNIQYF	TGTGCCAGCAGCCAATACGGGTCAGACAGAAACATTCAGTACTTC